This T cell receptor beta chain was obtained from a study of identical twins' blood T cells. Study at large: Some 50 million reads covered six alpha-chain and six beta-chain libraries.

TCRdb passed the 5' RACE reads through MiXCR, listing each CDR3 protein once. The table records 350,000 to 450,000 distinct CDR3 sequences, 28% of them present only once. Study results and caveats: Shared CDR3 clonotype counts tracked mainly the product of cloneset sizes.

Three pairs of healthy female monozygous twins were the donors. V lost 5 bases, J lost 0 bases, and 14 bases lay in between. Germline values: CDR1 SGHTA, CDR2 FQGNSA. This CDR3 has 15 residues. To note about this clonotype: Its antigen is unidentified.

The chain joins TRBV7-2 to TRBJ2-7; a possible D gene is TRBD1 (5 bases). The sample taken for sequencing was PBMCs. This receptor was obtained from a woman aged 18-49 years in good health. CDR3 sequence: CASSARQLSSYEQYF. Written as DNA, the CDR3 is TGTGCCAGCAGCGCCCGACAGCTAAGCTCCTACGAGCAGTACTTC.